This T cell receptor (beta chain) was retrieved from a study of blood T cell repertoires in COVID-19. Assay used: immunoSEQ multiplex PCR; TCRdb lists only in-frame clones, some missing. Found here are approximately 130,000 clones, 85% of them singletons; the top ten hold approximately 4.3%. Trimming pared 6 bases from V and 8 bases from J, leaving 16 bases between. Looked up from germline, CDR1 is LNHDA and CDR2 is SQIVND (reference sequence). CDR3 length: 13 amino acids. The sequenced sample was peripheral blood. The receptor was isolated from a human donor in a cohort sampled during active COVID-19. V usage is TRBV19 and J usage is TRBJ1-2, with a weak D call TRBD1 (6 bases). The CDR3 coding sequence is TGTGCCAGTAGACTCGGGACAAGAGAAGGCTACACCTTC. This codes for CASRLGTREGYTF.